What follows are 7 T cell receptor beta chains derived from one specimen sequenced in a study of OX40 agonist ivuxolimab in advanced cancers. Some clones are missing from TCRdb's copy, which holds only in-frame ones; the method was immunoSEQ multiplex PCR. The sample has about 77,000 clones, just over 90% seen once. The input for sequencing was CD4+ or CD8+ T cells sorted from blood, taken in a trial of the OX40 agonist ivuxolimab. These receptors all stem from an adult with an advanced solid tumor such as melanoma, head and neck, liver or kidney cancer.

The chain employs TRBV7-2 and TRBJ2-3; D is unresolved. Trimming cost V 5 bases and J 6 bases, with 12 bases left between them. The germline V gene has CDR1 SGHTA and CDR2 FQGNSA. The CDR3 spans 13 residues. The CDR3 loop is CASSPSYGDTQYF. CDR3 bases: TGTGCCAGCAGCCCCTCGTACGGGGATACGCAGTATTTT.

The chain carries TRBV28 and TRBJ2-2, with D uncertain. The CDR3 consists of 12 residues. Trimming removed 6 bases at V and 7 bases at J, with 9 bases between. Per the germline V gene, CDR1 is MDHEN and CDR2 is SYDVKM. CDR3 residues: CASSPGDGELFF. In nucleotides, the CDR3 is TGTGCCAGCAGCCCTGGGGACGGGGAGCTGTTTTTT.

This chain uses TRBV19 with TRBJ2-4; no reliable D call. The CDR3 has 18 residues. The V and J ends lost 3 bases and 0 bases respectively, with 18 bases between them. Germline CDR1 and CDR2: LNHDA and SQIVND (reference sequence). The CDR3 reads CASSIKVETLIAKNIQYF. DNA for the CDR3: TGTGCCAGTAGTATTAAGGTCGAGACACTAATAGCCAAAAACATTCAGTACTTC.

The rearrangement links TRBV28 to TRBJ2-7, with D hard to call. The CDR3 runs 14 residues. The V gene lost 4 bases and the J gene lost 0 bases, with 10 bases spanning the gap. Germline assignment: CDR1 MDHEN and CDR2 SYDVKM. DNA for the CDR3: TGTGCCAGCAGTTCGCTGGGGTTCTCCTACGAGCAGTACTTC. It yields the protein CASSSLGFSYEQYF.

This chain joins TRBV29-1 and TRBJ1-2; 7 bases are a match to TRBD1. The CDR3 loop spans 14 amino acids. Looked up from germline, CDR1 is SQVTM and CDR2 is ANQGSEA. The J segment lost 2 bases and the V segment lost 6 bases, leaving 9 bases of the junction unmatched. Here the CDR3 DNA reads TGCAGCGTGGCCGGGACAGACATCAACTATGGCTACACCTTC. Translated, it gives CSVAGTDINYGYTF.

V and J are TRBV28 and TRBJ1-2, with TRBD1 identical over 10 bases. With 8 bases clipped from V and 1 base from J, the junction kept 7 bases outside the gene matches. Per the germline V gene, CDR1 is MDHEN and CDR2 is SYDVKM. This CDR3 is built from 15 residues. CDR3 bases: TGTGCCAGCTACAAAAGGACAGGGGGTAACTATGGCTACACCTTC. Translation gives CASYKRTGGNYGYTF.

As DNA, the CDR3 is TGTGCCAGCAGTTTGCCGGGTATGGGCTACGAGCAGTACTTC. Protein product: CASSLPGMGYEQYF. This sequence joins TRBV28 and TRBJ2-7; D is ambiguous. CDR1 and CDR2 (germline): MDHEN, SYDVKM. The CDR3 runs 14 residues. The germline V and J ends were trimmed by 3 bases and 3 bases, with 12 bases remaining between them.